The next 15 T cell receptor beta chains were all read from a single sample in a study of blood T cell repertoires in COVID-19. This table comes from immunoSEQ multiplex PCR, and its TCRdb copy is limited to in-frame clones, with some not included. The table records about 82,000 clones, 81% of them present only once. Sequenced material: peripheral blood. These TCRs come from a man of 80 years or more with acute or convalescent COVID-19.

V is TRBV19 and J is TRBJ1-1; 7 bases align to TRBD1. Germline assignment: CDR1 LNHDA and CDR2 SQIVND (reference sequence). This CDR3 contains 14 residues. After removal of 3 bases from V and 5 bases from J, the junction contained 6 bases not matched to a gene. CDR3 sequence reads: CASSMWGQRTEAFF. The CDR3 nucleotides are TGTGCCAGTAGTATGTGGGGACAGAGGACTGAAGCTTTCTTT. Based on the CDR3 plus reference TRBV19 and TRBJ1-1, the full variable domain is DGGITQSPKYLFRKEGQNVTLSCEQNLNHDAMYWYRQDPGQGLRLIYYSQIVNDFQKGDIAEGYSVSREKKESFPLTVTSAQKNPTAFYLCASSMWGQRTEAFFGQGTRLTVV.

CDR3 bases: TGTGCCAGCAGCCTTACAGGGGCGGGAGAGACCCAGTACTTC. Translating gives CASSLTGAGETQYF. V is TRBV5-8 and J is TRBJ2-5; 7 bases are shared with TRBD1. Trimming took 4 bases from V and 4 from J; bases not matched to a gene: 7. Germline loops: CDR1 SGHTS, CDR2 YDEGEE. The CDR3 contains 14 residues.

This sequence joins TRBV12-3 or TRBV12-4 and TRBJ1-6; 7 bases map to TRBD1. Germline trimming cut 6 bases from V and 10 bases from J; bases unmatched to any gene: 6. The CDR3 length is 13 residues. CDR3 sequence reads: CASRITGESPLHF. Written as DNA, the CDR3 is TGTGCCAGCAGAATTACAGGGGAATCACCCCTCCACTTT.

The chain is built from TRBV29-1 and TRBJ1-2, with 8 bases fitting TRBD1. This CDR3 has 15 residues. J gave up 4 bases and V 4 bases, and 11 bases lay outside the gene matches. CDR1 SQVTM and CDR2 ANQGSEA come from the germline V gene. The CDR3 coding sequence is TGCAGCGTTGGAAAGGGGACAGGAGAGGTCTATGGCTACACCTTC. Amino acids: CSVGKGTGEVYGYTF.

This clone has only one observation. The gene calls are TRBV5-1 and TRBJ1-4; 9 nucleotides align to TRBD1. The CDR3 runs to 14 residues. Germline V CDR1 and CDR2: SGHRS, YFSETQ. Trimming took 0 bases from V and 8 from J; bases not matched to a gene: 2. The CDR3, as DNA: TGCGCCAGCAGCTTGGGACAGGGGGGAGAAAAACTGTTTTTT. It encodes CASSLGQGGEKLFF.

This clone was counted only a few times. The chain carries TRBV25-1 and TRBJ2-3, with a possible D match to TRBD2 (5 bases). V lost 6 bases to trimming and J lost 6 bases, with 7 bases between them. Germline V gene sequence: CDR1 MGHDK, CDR2 SYGVNS. This CDR3 region has 11 residues. The CDR3 DNA is TGTGCCAGCAGACTAGTTGATACGCAGTATTTT. It encodes CASRLVDTQYF. The full variable domain, with the rest looked up from reference TRBV25-1 and TRBJ2-3, is EADIYQTPRYLVIGTGKKITLECSQTMGHDKMYWYQQDPGMELHLIHYSYGVNSTEKGDLSSESTVSRIRTEHFPLTLESARPSHTSQYLCASRLVDTQYFGPGTRLTVL.

The chain uses TRBV28 and TRBJ2-7; 10 bases agree with TRBD1. V was clipped by 6 bases and J by 1 base; unmatched bases: 9. Germline V gene data show CDR1 as MDHEN and CDR2 as SYDVKM. The CDR3 is made up of 16 amino acids. The CDR3 DNA is TGTGCCAGCAGGGACCCGGGACAGGGGAGATCCTACGAGCAGTACTTC. Translation gives CASRDPGQGRSYEQYF.

This chain joins TRBV29-1 and TRBJ2-3; perhaps TRBD2 as D (6 bases). Germline lookup yields CDR1 SQVTM and CDR2 ANQGSEA. The CDR3 is 15 amino acids. Trimming removed 7 bases from V and 0 bases from J, with 17 bases in between. The CDR3, as DNA: TGCAGCGCTAGCGCCCTTGGCGGGAGCACAGATACGCAGTATTTT. Translated, it gives CSASALGGSTDTQYF.

The chain joins TRBV2 to TRBJ1-2; D is undetermined. Trimming removed 4 bases from V and 1 base from J, with 4 bases in between. CDR3 length equals 12 residues. Looked up from germline, CDR1 is SNHLY and CDR2 is FYNNEI. The DNA for the CDR3 is TGTGCCAGCAGTGCCCTTAACTATGGCTACACCTTC. It codes for CASSALNYGYTF.

This chain joins TRBV19 and TRBJ1-2; the match to TRBD1 covers 12 bases. The CDR3 covers 14 residues. The V gene end was trimmed by 7 bases and the J gene end by 4 bases; junction bases not matched to a gene: 4. CDR1 is LNHDA, CDR2 SQIVND, per germline (reference sequence). The CDR3 loop reads CASTRGQGAYGYTF. The DNA of the CDR3 is TGTGCCAGTACCCGGGGACAGGGGGCCTATGGCTACACCTTC. Drawing the rest from reference TRBV19 and TRBJ1-2, the complete variable domain is DGGITQSPKYLFRKEGQNVTLSCEQNLNHDAMYWYRQDPGQGLRLIYYSQIVNDFQKGDIAEGYSVSREKKESFPLTVTSAQKNPTAFYLCASTRGQGAYGYTFGSGTRLTVV.

The chain carries TRBV2 and TRBJ2-5, with TRBD1 matching 8 bases. The CDR3 has 14 residues. The germline gives CDR1 SNHLY, CDR2 FYNNEI. J was trimmed by 5 bases and V by 5 bases; bases with no gene match: 7. The CDR3 DNA reads TGTGCCAGCAGTCCACACCGGACAGGGGAGACCCAGTACTTC. Residues: CASSPHRTGETQYF.

V usage is TRBV4-1 and J usage is TRBJ2-5; 7 nucleotides align to TRBD2. With V trimmed by 0 bases and J by 5 bases, 3 bases remained unmatched. Germline V lookup: CDR1 MGHRA, CDR2 YSYEKL. This CDR3 has 14 residues. This chain's CDR3 is CASSQDFSGETQYF. DNA for the CDR3: TGCGCCAGCAGCCAAGATTTTAGCGGGGAGACCCAGTACTTC.

This clone was seen a handful of times. The V and J genes are TRBV29-1 and TRBJ2-3; D may be TRBD2 (5 bases). Between the trimmed V and J ends, which lost 3 bases and 3 bases, there was a span of 7 bases. The CDR3 extends over 12 amino acids. Germline values: CDR1 SQVTM, CDR2 ANQGSEA. The CDR3 spells CSVDEGTDTQYF. CDR3 DNA sequence: TGCAGCGTTGACGAGGGTACAGATACGCAGTATTTT.

The chain joins TRBV7-9 to TRBJ2-1, with 10 bases identical to TRBD2. Germline V lookup: CDR1 SEHNR, CDR2 FQNEAQ (reference sequence). V was clipped by 3 bases and J by 6 bases; unmatched bases: 8. The CDR3 totals 16 residues. The CDR3 here is CASSFPEASGSNEQFF. The CDR3 coding sequence is TGTGCCAGCAGCTTCCCGGAGGCTAGCGGGAGCAATGAGCAGTTCTTC.

The J gene is TRBJ2-7, the V gene TRBV5-1; TRBD2 matches at 9 bases. After removal of 0 bases from V and 5 bases from J, the junction contained 9 bases not matched to a gene. Germline-derived CDR1 and CDR2 are SGHRS and YFSETQ. This CDR3 contains 16 residues. The CDR3 spells CASSLAPGSGRHEQYF. For the CDR3, the DNA is TGCGCCAGCAGCTTGGCCCCGGGTAGCGGGAGACACGAGCAGTACTTC.